This T cell receptor (beta chain) was retrieved from a study of shared clonotypes between healthy human individuals. The method was immunoSEQ multiplex PCR; TCRdb's version includes in-frame clones alone and lacks a portion of them. The repertoire holds roughly 2.5 million clones, with around nine tenths as singletons. The specimen sequenced was naive CD4+ T cells sorted from blood. The subset denotes: CD45RA+ positively selected. The receptor was isolated from a man aged 18 to 29 in good health.

The CDR3 protein is CASSLAGTTYEQYF. CDR3 nucleotides: TGCGCCAGCAGCTTGGCCGGGACAACCTACGAGCAGTACTTC. The chain carries TRBV5-1 and TRBJ2-5; possibly TRBD1 for D (6 bases). The J call is doubtful: the DNA matches TRBJ2-7 better. Looked up from germline, CDR1 is SGHRS and CDR2 is YFSETQ. This CDR3 is built from 14 residues.